Below, 5 T cell receptor beta chains from the same sample are listed, as sequenced in a study of patients and donors after allogeneic stem cell transplantation. TCRdb re-analysed the RT-PCR reads in MiXCR, keeping a single row per CDR3 protein. The sample has about 87,000 distinct CDR3 sequences, approximately 5% seen once. The material sequenced was blood, either unsorted or a sorted T cell fraction (not recorded which). The receptors come from a human donor who was either an allogeneic HSCT recipient or a stem cell or donor lymphocyte infusion donor (not recorded which). It is not recorded whose cells these are; they may come from a transplant donor.

The sample holds many counts of this clonotype. CDR3 protein: CASSLQGARRTEAFF. The CDR3, as DNA: TGTGCCAGCAGTCTACAGGGGGCGCGCCGGACTGAAGCTTTCTTT. V gene TRBV12-3 or TRBV12-4 combines with J gene TRBJ1-1; 9 nucleotides line up with TRBD1. CDR3 size: 15 residues. Trimming cost V 5 bases and J 5 bases; bases outside gene matches: 9.

This chain links TRBV6-2 or TRBV6-3 with TRBJ1-5; D gene ambiguous. V was cut by 4 bases and J by 1 base, with 5 bases left in between. This CDR3 is 13 amino acids long. CDR1 is MNHEY and CDR2 is SVGEGT in the germline V gene. The CDR3 reads CASSWWSNQPQHF. CDR3 sequence (DNA): TGTGCCAGCAGTTGGTGGAGCAATCAGCCCCAGCATTTT.

This clonotype was counted many times. The V call is TRBV20-1, the J call TRBJ2-1; D gene unclear. This CDR3 is built from 14 residues. Germline V gene data show CDR1 as DFQATT and CDR2 as SNEGSKA (reference sequence). Trimming took 6 bases from V and 0 from J, leaving 12 bases between them. The CDR3, as DNA: TGCAGTGCCGCGCCGGGTAGCTCCTACAATGAGCAGTTCTTC. It is translated as CSAAPGSSYNEQFF.

This clonotype was detected many times. This chain uses TRBV24-1 with TRBJ2-3, with TRBD2 as a possible D gene (5 bases). The CDR3 totals 15 residues. The germline gives CDR1 KGHDR, CDR2 SFDVKD. V was trimmed by 3 bases and J by 0 bases, leaving 9 bases between them. The chain's CDR3 is CATSDSGRSTDTQYF. CDR3 sequence (DNA): TGTGCCACCAGTGATAGCGGTCGGAGCACAGATACGCAGTATTTT.

This clonotype was counted at least ten times. CDR3 protein: CSARGPVEASPLHF. CDR3 coding DNA: TGCAGTGCTAGGGGTCCGGTGGAGGCTTCACCCCTCCACTTT. The V and J genes are TRBV20-1 and TRBJ1-6; D unclear. The V gene lost 3 bases and the J gene lost 9 bases, with 15 bases spanning the gap. This CDR3 has 14 residues. CDR1 is DFQATT, CDR2 SNEGSKA, per germline (reference sequence).